This T cell receptor (beta chain) was observed in a study of T cells in Graves' hyperthyroidism and ophthalmopathy. Those patients with uncontrolled infection, other autoimmune disease, pregnancy or lactation were excluded. RNA transcripts served as the template for amplifying TCR beta CDR3 regions. The HTBI primer set served for first-round RT-PCR of the TCR CDR3. Each CDR3 protein gets one entry after TCRdb re-called the multiplex PCR reads with MiXCR. Among a few hundred thousand distinct CDR3 sequences listed, about 17% were seen once. CDR1 and CDR2 (germline): SNHLY, FYNNEI. This CDR3 region has 14 residues. V dropped 6 bases and J dropped 3; count of bases not matched to a gene: 5. This clonotype appeared many times.

The sequence came from a woman aged 45-65 years with Graves' hyperthyroidism. This chain joins TRBV2 and TRBJ1-5, with 7 bases matching TRBD1. Sequenced material: blood. CDR3 in amino acids: CASSSDRVNQPQHF. In DNA form, the CDR3 reads TGTGCCAGCAGCTCCGACAGGGTCAATCAGCCCCAGCATTTT.